The entry below describes one TCR beta chain. Measured with immunoSEQ multiplex PCR; TCRdb has only the in-frame clones, and not every one. The sample shows over 90,000 clones, about 89% of them seen only once. These data are taken from a study of control samples from healthy donors and cancer patients. With V trimmed by 7 bases and J by 2 bases, 4 bases remained unmatched. This CDR3 region has 13 residues. Looked up from germline, CDR1 is MNHEY and CDR2 is SVGAGI. This sequence was found in a man in his sixties with lung cancer. Sequencing input: PBMCs. The chain combines TRBV6-5 with TRBJ1-2; 7 bases are a match to TRBD1. The CDR3 DNA sequence: TGTGCCAGCACCTTGACAGGGAACTATGGCTACACCTTC. Protein product: CASTLTGNYGYTF.